This TCR beta chain was observed in a study of blood T cell repertoires in COVID-19. This table comes from immunoSEQ multiplex PCR, and its TCRdb copy is limited to in-frame clones, with some not included. Among some 120,000 clones listed, 75% to 90% were seen once. The V gene end was trimmed by 6 bases and the J gene end by 1 base; junction bases not matched to a gene: 11. The germline gives CDR1 SEHNR, CDR2 FQNEAQ (reference sequence). The CDR3 is 17 amino acids. The TCR sequence derives from a human donor with acute or convalescent COVID-19. The donor label of this sample is uncertain. The chain carries TRBV7-9 and TRBJ1-3, with 8 bases aligning to TRBD1. The source material was peripheral blood. The CDR3 DNA follows: TGTGCCAGCAGTTTCACCGAGGACAGGGCATCTGGAAACACCATATATTTT. Amino acid sequence: CASSFTEDRASGNTIYF.